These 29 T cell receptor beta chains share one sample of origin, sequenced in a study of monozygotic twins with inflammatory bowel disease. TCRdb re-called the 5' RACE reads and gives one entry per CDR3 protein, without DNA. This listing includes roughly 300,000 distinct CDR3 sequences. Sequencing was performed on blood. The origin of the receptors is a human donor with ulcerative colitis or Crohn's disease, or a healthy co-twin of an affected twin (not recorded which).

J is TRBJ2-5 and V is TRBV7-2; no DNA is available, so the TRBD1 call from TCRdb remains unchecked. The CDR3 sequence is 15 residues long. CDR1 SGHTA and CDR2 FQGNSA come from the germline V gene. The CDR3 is CASSLGQGRQETQYF.

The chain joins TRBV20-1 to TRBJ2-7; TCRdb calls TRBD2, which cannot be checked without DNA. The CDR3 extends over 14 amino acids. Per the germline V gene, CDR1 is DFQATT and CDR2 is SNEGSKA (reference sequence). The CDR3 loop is CSATTSGRTYEQYF.

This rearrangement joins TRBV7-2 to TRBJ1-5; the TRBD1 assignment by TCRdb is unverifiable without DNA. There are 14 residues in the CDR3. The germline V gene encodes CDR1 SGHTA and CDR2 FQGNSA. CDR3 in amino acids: CASTTGAGNQPQHF.

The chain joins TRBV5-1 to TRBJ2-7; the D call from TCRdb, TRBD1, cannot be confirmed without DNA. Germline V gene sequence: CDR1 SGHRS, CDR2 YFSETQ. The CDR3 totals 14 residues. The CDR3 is CASSLGAGINEQYF.

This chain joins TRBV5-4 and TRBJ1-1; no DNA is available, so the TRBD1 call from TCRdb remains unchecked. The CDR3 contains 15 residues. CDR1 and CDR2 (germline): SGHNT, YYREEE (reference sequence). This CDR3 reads CASSSAPSAQREAFF.

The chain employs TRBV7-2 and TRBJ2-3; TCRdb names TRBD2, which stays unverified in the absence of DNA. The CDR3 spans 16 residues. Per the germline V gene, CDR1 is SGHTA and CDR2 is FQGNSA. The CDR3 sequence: CASTVGLAGLTDTQYF.

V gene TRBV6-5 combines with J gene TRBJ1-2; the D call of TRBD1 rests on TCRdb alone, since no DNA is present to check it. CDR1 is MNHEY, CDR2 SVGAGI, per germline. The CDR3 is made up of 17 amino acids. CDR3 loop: CASSYSGSPGIYYGYTF.

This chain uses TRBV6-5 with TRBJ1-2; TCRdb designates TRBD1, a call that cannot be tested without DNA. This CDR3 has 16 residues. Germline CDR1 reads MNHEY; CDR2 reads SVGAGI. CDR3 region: CASSYSMGQTNYGYTF.

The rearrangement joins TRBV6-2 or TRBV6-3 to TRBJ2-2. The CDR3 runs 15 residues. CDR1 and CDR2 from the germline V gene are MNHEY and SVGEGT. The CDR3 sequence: CASTPGVRDTGELFF.

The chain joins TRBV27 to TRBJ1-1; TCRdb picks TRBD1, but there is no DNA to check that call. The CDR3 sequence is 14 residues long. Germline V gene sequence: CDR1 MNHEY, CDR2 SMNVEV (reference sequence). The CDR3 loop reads CASSEGWTNTEAFF.

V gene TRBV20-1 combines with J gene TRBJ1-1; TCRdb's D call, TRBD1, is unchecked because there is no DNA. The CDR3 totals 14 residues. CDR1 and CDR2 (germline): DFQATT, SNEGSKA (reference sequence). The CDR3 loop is CSARKSPSGTEAFF.

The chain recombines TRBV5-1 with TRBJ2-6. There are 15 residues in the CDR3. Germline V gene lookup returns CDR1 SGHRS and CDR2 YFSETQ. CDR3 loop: CASSLNPSGANVLTF.

Here the CDR3 reads CASSRGGSGELFF. The V and J genes are TRBV7-3 and TRBJ2-2; TCRdb outputs TRBD1, but without DNA this stays unchecked. Germline CDR1 is SGHTA and CDR2 is FQGTGA. The CDR3 loop spans 13 amino acids.

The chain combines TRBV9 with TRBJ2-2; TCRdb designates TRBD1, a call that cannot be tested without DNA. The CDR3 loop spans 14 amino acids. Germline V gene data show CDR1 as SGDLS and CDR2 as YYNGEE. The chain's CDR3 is CASSESGDTGELFF.

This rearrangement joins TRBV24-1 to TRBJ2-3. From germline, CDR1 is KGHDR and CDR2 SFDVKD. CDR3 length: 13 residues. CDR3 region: CATSDLWGDTQYF.

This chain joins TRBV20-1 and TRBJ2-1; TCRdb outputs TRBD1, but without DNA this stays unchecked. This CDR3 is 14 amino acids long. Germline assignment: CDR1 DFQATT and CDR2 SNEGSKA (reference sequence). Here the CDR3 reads CSARDREGYNEQFF.

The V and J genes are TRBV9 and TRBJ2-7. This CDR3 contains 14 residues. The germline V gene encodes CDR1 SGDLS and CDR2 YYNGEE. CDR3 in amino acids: CASSLRTDSYEQYF.

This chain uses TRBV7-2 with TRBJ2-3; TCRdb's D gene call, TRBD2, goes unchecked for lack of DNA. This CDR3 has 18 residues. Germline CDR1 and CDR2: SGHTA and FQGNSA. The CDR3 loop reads CASSLSASGGVSTDTQYF.

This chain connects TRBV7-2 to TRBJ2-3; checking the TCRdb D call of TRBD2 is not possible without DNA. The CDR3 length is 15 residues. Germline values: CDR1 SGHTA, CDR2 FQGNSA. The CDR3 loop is CASSLGTTRTDTQYF. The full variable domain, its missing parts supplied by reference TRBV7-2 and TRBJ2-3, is GAGVSQSPSNKVTEKGKDVELRCDPISGHTALYWYRQSLGQGLEFLIYFQGNSAPDKSGLPSDRFSAERTGGSVSTLTIQRTQQEDSAVYLCASSLGTTRTDTQYFGPGTRLTVL.

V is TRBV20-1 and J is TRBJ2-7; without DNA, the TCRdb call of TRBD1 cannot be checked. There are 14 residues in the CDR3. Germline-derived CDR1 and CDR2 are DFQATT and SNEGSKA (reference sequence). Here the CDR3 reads CSANDRPFFHEQYF.

CDR3 sequence: CASSRGKELNYGYTF. The V and J genes are TRBV5-1 and TRBJ1-2; as DNA is missing, the TRBD1 call by TCRdb cannot be tested. Germline V CDR1 and CDR2: SGHRS, YFSETQ. The CDR3 spans 15 residues.

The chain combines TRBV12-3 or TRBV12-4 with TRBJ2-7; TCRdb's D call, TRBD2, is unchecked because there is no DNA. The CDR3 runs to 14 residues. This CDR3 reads CASTSTGVAMEQYF.

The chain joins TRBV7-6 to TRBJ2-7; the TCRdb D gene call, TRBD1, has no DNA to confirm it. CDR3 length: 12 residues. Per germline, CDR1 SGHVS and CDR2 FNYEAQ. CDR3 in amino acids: CASSKAGDEQYF.

The CDR3 sequence is CASSARTGGRNEQYF. The rearrangement links TRBV7-6 to TRBJ2-7; no DNA is available, so the TRBD1 call from TCRdb remains unchecked. The CDR3 is 15 amino acids. The V gene's germline CDR1 is SGHVS and CDR2 FNYEAQ. Full variable domain (remainder filled in from reference TRBV7-6 and TRBJ2-7): GAGVSQSPRYKVTKRGQDVALRCDPISGHVSLYWYRQALGQGPEFLTYFNYEAQQDKSGLPNDRFSAERPEGSISTLTIQRTEQRDSAMYRCASSARTGGRNEQYFGPGTRLTVT.

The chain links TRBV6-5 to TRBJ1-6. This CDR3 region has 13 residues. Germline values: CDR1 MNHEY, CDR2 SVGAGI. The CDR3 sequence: CASTAVLASPLHF.

The CDR3 here is CASSPGWRGQGEKLFF. This rearrangement joins TRBV7-2 to TRBJ1-4; TCRdb's D gene call, TRBD1, goes unchecked for lack of DNA. The CDR3 consists of 16 residues. CDR1 and CDR2 from the germline V gene are SGHTA and FQGNSA.

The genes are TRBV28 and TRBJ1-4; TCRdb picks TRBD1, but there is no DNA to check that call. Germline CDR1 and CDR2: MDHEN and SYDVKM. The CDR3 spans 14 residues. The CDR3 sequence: CASRLREGVGKLFF.

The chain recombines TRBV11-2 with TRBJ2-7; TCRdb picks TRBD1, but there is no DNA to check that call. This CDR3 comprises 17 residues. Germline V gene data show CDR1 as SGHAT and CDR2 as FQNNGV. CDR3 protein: CASSLDLLGGPRNEQYF.

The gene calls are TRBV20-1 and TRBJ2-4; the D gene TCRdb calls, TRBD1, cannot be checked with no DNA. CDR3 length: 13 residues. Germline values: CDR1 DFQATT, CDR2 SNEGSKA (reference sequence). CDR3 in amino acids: CSAKPNRVPIQYF.